This T cell receptor (beta chain) was sequenced in a study of control samples from healthy donors and cancer patients. TCRdb keeps only in-frame clones here, not all; method: immunoSEQ multiplex PCR. The profile shows approximately 130,000 clones, roughly 84% of them singletons. The CDR3 length is 14 residues. Trimming took 2 bases from V and 2 from J, leaving 9 bases between them. CDR1 MGHDK and CDR2 SYGVNS come from the germline V gene. The rearrangement joins TRBV25-1 to TRBJ1-1; D call uncertain. The sequence derives from a man aged 40-49 years in good health. What was sequenced was blood. The CDR3 nucleotides are TGTGCCAGCAGTGAAGGTCGTCACAACACTGAAGCTTTCTTT. This encodes CASSEGRHNTEAFF.